Listed below are T cell receptor beta chains from one sample, sequenced in a study of neurological immune-mediated disorders. From the 5' RACE reads, TCRdb called clonotypes with MiXCR, one entry per CDR3 protein. The sample contains 93,000 or so distinct CDR3 sequences, 10% to 12% of which appear only once. Sample: PBMCs. Every receptor here comes from a female donor with HTLV-1-associated myelopathy (HAM/TSP). The CDR3 runs from the conserved cysteine through the conserved F or W. Fields, in order: V gene, J gene, D gene, clone size, CDR3 DNA, CDR3 protein. A D gene is named only where the DNA matches it firmly. Size values are once, few and many counts, or a class for expanded clones, and some rows have none.

v_call: TRBV7-9; j_call: TRBJ1-2; d_call: -; clone_size: few; cdr3_nt: TGTGCCAGCAGCTTGGGCGCAGGGCCGGGGCATGGCTACACCTTC; cdr3_aa: CASSLGAGPGHGYTF
v_call: TRBV7-2; j_call: TRBJ2-1; d_call: -; clone_size: many; cdr3_nt: TGTGCCAGCAGCCTTCTCGTTGAGCAGTTCTTC; cdr3_aa: CASSLLVEQFF
v_call: TRBV12-3/TRBV12-4; j_call: TRBJ1-3; d_call: -; clone_size: many; cdr3_nt: TGTGCCAGCAGTTTCTCTGGAAACACCATATATTTT; cdr3_aa: CASSFSGNTIYF
v_call: TRBV5-1; j_call: TRBJ1-2; d_call: TRBD1; clone_size: many; cdr3_nt: TGCGCCAGCAGCACCCGGACAGGGGGGGATGGCTACACCTTC; cdr3_aa: CASSTRTGGDGYTF
v_call: TRBV18; j_call: TRBJ2-3; d_call: -; clone_size: many; cdr3_nt: TGTGCCAGCTCACCAGGCCCGCAGGCCCAGCAGTATTTT; cdr3_aa: CASSPGPQAQQYF
v_call: TRBV4-1; j_call: TRBJ1-4; d_call: -; clone_size: many; cdr3_nt: TGCGCCAGCAGCCAAGCAATCAATGGGGTCCTGGAACTGTTTTTT; cdr3_aa: CASSQAINGVLELFF
v_call: TRBV2; j_call: TRBJ1-2; d_call: -; clone_size: many; cdr3_nt: TGTGCCAGCAGAGACGGTTTCTATGGCTACACCTTC; cdr3_aa: CASRDGFYGYTF
v_call: TRBV20-1; j_call: TRBJ1-4; d_call: TRBD1; clone_size: many; cdr3_nt: TGCAGTGCTAGAGATTGGACAGGGGTCGGTACTAATGAAAAACTGTTTTTT; cdr3_aa: CSARDWTGVGTNEKLFF
v_call: TRBV11-2; j_call: TRBJ1-1; d_call: TRBD1; clone_size: few; cdr3_nt: TGTGCCAGCAGCTACCAAGGACAGGGGGCCACTGAAGCTTTCTTT; cdr3_aa: CASSYQGQGATEAFF
v_call: TRBV28; j_call: TRBJ2-5; d_call: TRBD1; clone_size: -; cdr3_nt: TGTGCCAGCAACTCCGGGACAGCAAAAGAGACCCAGTACTTC; cdr3_aa: CASNSGTAKETQYF
v_call: TRBV10-2; j_call: TRBJ2-7; d_call: -; clone_size: once; cdr3_nt: TGCGCCAGCAGCCCCTGGCGAGGGACAACTAACGAGCAGTACTTC; cdr3_aa: CASSPWRGTTNEQYF
v_call: TRBV11-2; j_call: TRBJ2-7; d_call: -; clone_size: many; cdr3_nt: TGTGCCAGCAGCCCACTTCGGGGGTACGAGCAGTACTTC; cdr3_aa: CASSPLRGYEQYF
v_call: TRBV5-1; j_call: TRBJ2-3; d_call: TRBD1; clone_size: many; cdr3_nt: TGCGCCAGCAGCTTGGGGACAGGGGGAAGCACAGATACGCAGTATTTT; cdr3_aa: CASSLGTGGSTDTQYF
v_call: TRBV7-8; j_call: TRBJ2-7; d_call: -; clone_size: few; cdr3_nt: TGTGCCAGCAGCTTACAGTTTGGTTGGGAGCAGTACTTC; cdr3_aa: CASSLQFGWEQYF
v_call: TRBV7-2; j_call: TRBJ1-2; d_call: TRBD1; clone_size: -; cdr3_nt: TGTGCCAGCAGCTTATTTTCTCGGAAGGGGGCTTTTGATGGCTACACCTTC; cdr3_aa: CASSLFSRKGAFDGYTF
v_call: TRBV7-9; j_call: TRBJ2-3; d_call: -; clone_size: many; cdr3_nt: TGTGCCAGCAGCTTAGCGAGGGGGGATACGCAGTATTTT; cdr3_aa: CASSLARGDTQYF
v_call: TRBV10-3; j_call: TRBJ1-3; d_call: -; clone_size: many; cdr3_nt: TGTGCCATCAGTGAGTCAGTCTCTGGAAACACCATATATTTT; cdr3_aa: CAISESVSGNTIYF
v_call: TRBV12-3/TRBV12-4; j_call: TRBJ2-2; d_call: -; clone_size: many; cdr3_nt: TGTGCCAGCAGTTTTACAGGGACCGGGGAGCTGTTTTTT; cdr3_aa: CASSFTGTGELFF
v_call: TRBV14; j_call: TRBJ2-7; d_call: -; clone_size: many; cdr3_nt: TGTGCCAGCAGCCCTTCACAGGGAGGCTACGAGCAGTACTTC; cdr3_aa: CASSPSQGGYEQYF
v_call: TRBV27; j_call: TRBJ2-2; d_call: -; clone_size: few; cdr3_nt: TGTGCCAGCAGTTTGGTAAAGCGGGCCGGGGAGCTGTTTTTT; cdr3_aa: CASSLVKRAGELFF
v_call: TRBV5-6; j_call: TRBJ2-3; d_call: TRBD1; clone_size: -; cdr3_nt: TGTGCCAGCAGTTTGGAGGGACGGGACAGGGCCGCAGATACGCAGTATTTT; cdr3_aa: CASSLEGRDRAADTQYF
v_call: TRBV7-2; j_call: TRBJ2-3; d_call: -; clone_size: many; cdr3_nt: TGTGCCAGCAGCTTTATCTTCACCGATACGCAGTATTTT; cdr3_aa: CASSFIFTDTQYF
v_call: TRBV28; j_call: TRBJ2-1; d_call: -; clone_size: many; cdr3_nt: TGTGCCAGCAGTGGGGGCATCACCTACAATGAGCAGTTCTTC; cdr3_aa: CASSGGITYNEQFF
v_call: TRBV20-1; j_call: TRBJ1-2; d_call: -; clone_size: few; cdr3_nt: TGCAGTGCTACGCCAGGCGGCCCTGTCTATGGCTACACCTTC; cdr3_aa: CSATPGGPVYGYTF
v_call: TRBV5-1; j_call: TRBJ2-7; d_call: TRBD1; clone_size: -; cdr3_nt: TGCGCCAGCAGCGGGACAGGGCTCTACGAGCAGTACTTC; cdr3_aa: CASSGTGLYEQYF
v_call: TRBV11-2; j_call: TRBJ2-1; d_call: TRBD2; clone_size: many; cdr3_nt: TGTGCCAGCAGACTTAGCGGGGGGGATTTTTACAATGAGCAGTTCTTC; cdr3_aa: CASRLSGGDFYNEQFF
v_call: TRBV5-1; j_call: TRBJ2-3; d_call: TRBD1; clone_size: many; cdr3_nt: TGCGCCAGCAGCTTGAAGACAGGGCGGAGCACAGATACGCAGTATTTT; cdr3_aa: CASSLKTGRSTDTQYF
v_call: TRBV5-5; j_call: TRBJ2-7; d_call: TRBD1; clone_size: few; cdr3_nt: TGTGCCAGCAGCTTCCAGGGGGCGGTTCAGACGGACGAGCAGTACTTC; cdr3_aa: CASSFQGAVQTDEQYF
v_call: TRBV5-6; j_call: TRBJ2-5; d_call: -; clone_size: many; cdr3_nt: TGTGCCAGCAGCTGGCCGGACGGGCGACAAGAGACCCAGTACTTC; cdr3_aa: CASSWPDGRQETQYF
v_call: TRBV6-2/TRBV6-3; j_call: TRBJ1-5; d_call: TRBD1; clone_size: many; cdr3_nt: TGTGCCAGCAGTCCCGGGACAGCAGGCCAGCCCCAGCATTTT; cdr3_aa: CASSPGTAGQPQHF
v_call: TRBV6-6; j_call: TRBJ2-4; d_call: TRBD2; clone_size: many; cdr3_nt: TGTGCCAGCAGAACTAGCGGGGGGGCCCAAAACATTCAGTACTTC; cdr3_aa: CASRTSGGAQNIQYF
v_call: TRBV14; j_call: TRBJ2-7; d_call: TRBD1; clone_size: many; cdr3_nt: TGTGCCAGCAGCCCAGATACCGGGACAGGGTACTACGAGCAGTACTTC; cdr3_aa: CASSPDTGTGYYEQYF
v_call: TRBV24-1; j_call: TRBJ2-2; d_call: -; clone_size: many; cdr3_nt: TGTGCCACCAGGTTGGGCACCGGGGAGCTGTTTTTT; cdr3_aa: CATRLGTGELFF
v_call: TRBV5-1; j_call: TRBJ2-1; d_call: TRBD1; clone_size: medium-sized; cdr3_nt: TGCGCCAGCAGCATTGGACAGGACAATGAGCAGTTCTTC; cdr3_aa: CASSIGQDNEQFF
v_call: TRBV7-7; j_call: TRBJ2-1; d_call: TRBD1; clone_size: many; cdr3_nt: TGTGCCAGCAGCCCAGACAGGGGTGGATTGGGTGAGCAGTTCTTC; cdr3_aa: CASSPDRGGLGEQFF
v_call: TRBV28; j_call: TRBJ2-1; d_call: TRBD2; clone_size: many; cdr3_nt: TGTGCCAGCAACATACCGGGACTAGCCGACAATGAGCAGTTCTTC; cdr3_aa: CASNIPGLADNEQFF
v_call: TRBV20-1; j_call: TRBJ2-1; d_call: -; clone_size: many; cdr3_nt: TGCAGTGCTAGCAGGGTTGGGTCTTACAATGAGCAGTTCTTC; cdr3_aa: CSASRVGSYNEQFF
v_call: TRBV20-1; j_call: TRBJ2-7; d_call: -; clone_size: many; cdr3_nt: TGCAGTGCTAAAGGCGGATACGAGCAGTACTTC; cdr3_aa: CSAKGGYEQYF
v_call: TRBV5-1; j_call: TRBJ1-2; d_call: -; clone_size: many; cdr3_nt: TGCGCCAGCAGCCCTAACAGGGACTATGGCTACACCTTC; cdr3_aa: CASSPNRDYGYTF
v_call: TRBV5-1; j_call: TRBJ2-7; d_call: TRBD1; clone_size: many; cdr3_nt: TGCGCCAGCAGCCCTCGACAGGGTACGAACGAGCAGTACTTC; cdr3_aa: CASSPRQGTNEQYF
v_call: TRBV28; j_call: TRBJ2-1; d_call: -; clone_size: many; cdr3_nt: TGTGCCAGCAGTCGACTGACAGGCTACAATGAGCAGTTCTTC; cdr3_aa: CASSRLTGYNEQFF
v_call: TRBV5-6; j_call: TRBJ2-7; d_call: -; clone_size: many; cdr3_nt: TGTGCCAGCAGCTTGACCGGACCTGGGCAGCACTACGAGCAGTACTTC; cdr3_aa: CASSLTGPGQHYEQYF
v_call: TRBV7-8; j_call: TRBJ2-5; d_call: -; clone_size: many; cdr3_nt: TGTGCCAGCAGCTTGCCAGGGAAGGGAGAGACCCAGTACTTC; cdr3_aa: CASSLPGKGETQYF
v_call: TRBV27; j_call: TRBJ1-1; d_call: TRBD1; clone_size: few; cdr3_nt: TGTGCCAGCAGTTTAGGTACAGGGGGTGTGAACACTGAAGCTTTCTTT; cdr3_aa: CASSLGTGGVNTEAFF
v_call: TRBV12-3/TRBV12-4; j_call: TRBJ2-7; d_call: -; clone_size: many; cdr3_nt: TGTGCCAGCAGTTTAGTTGGCACATCCGAGCAGTACTTC; cdr3_aa: CASSLVGTSEQYF
v_call: TRBV10-3; j_call: TRBJ2-2; d_call: -; clone_size: many; cdr3_nt: TGTGCCATCAGTGAGTCGAAGGCAGGGCGAACCGGGGAGCTGTTTTTT; cdr3_aa: CAISESKAGRTGELFF
v_call: TRBV5-6; j_call: TRBJ2-7; d_call: -; clone_size: -; cdr3_nt: TGTGCCAGCAGCAGGCAGGGGCACACCTACGAGCAGTACTTC; cdr3_aa: CASSRQGHTYEQYF
v_call: TRBV20-1; j_call: TRBJ1-2; d_call: TRBD1; clone_size: many; cdr3_nt: TGCAGTGCTAGTCAGGGGGTTTCCTATGGCTACACCTTC; cdr3_aa: CSASQGVSYGYTF